This T cell receptor beta chain originates from a study of T cells expressing NK-cell markers. The overall study: The study sequenced eight donors, seven HCMV-seropositive and one seronegative. Findings and limits, study-wide: Several donors showed these clonotypes also leading the CD3+CD56-NKG2C+ fraction. The contribution of dominant NKG2C+ clonotypes to CD8+ T cells in more than five donors was 1.0-7.0%.

This CDR3 has 14 amino acids. Per germline, CDR1 SQVTM and CDR2 ANQGSEA. Remarks on this clonotype: Its antigen is not identified.

TCRdb reworked the 5' RACE reads into one entry per CDR3 protein, no DNA. This repertoire includes a few hundred thousand distinct CDR3 sequences. Sequencing used blood T cells: a sorted CD56 or NKG2C T cell subset, CD4+ or CD8+ T cells, or bulk PBMC T cells (not recorded which). The V call is TRBV29-1, the J call TRBJ2-5; TCRdb names TRBD1, which stays unverified in the absence of DNA. The TCR was taken from a man aged 18 to 35 in good health. CDR3 in amino acids: CSVAQGAGEETQYF. Combining the CDR3 with reference TRBV29-1 and TRBJ2-5 gives the whole variable domain SAVISQKPSRDICQRGTSLTIQCQVDSQVTMMFWYRQQPGQSLTLIATANQGSEATYESGFVIDKFPISRPNLTFSTLTVSNMSPEDSSIYLCSVAQGAGEETQYFGPGTRLLVL.